This TCR beta chain was profiled in a study of T cells in Graves' hyperthyroidism and ophthalmopathy. Extraction of PBMCs used roughly 9.6 ml of fresh peripheral blood. General observations from the study: Ophthalmopathy and stable hyperthyroidism were separated by a 13 V-J model. The model's output predicted ophthalmopathy at a median of about 5.9 months prior to onset.

Germline CDR1 reads GTSNPN; CDR2 reads SVGIG (reference sequence). The CDR3 sequence is 13 residues long. Trimming took 2 bases from V and 2 from J, leaving 10 bases between them. This clonotype was recorded many times. What it binds is unknown. TCR beta CDR3 regions were amplified from RNA transcripts. First-round RT-PCR with HTBI primers amplified the TCR CDR3 region. TCRdb called the multiplex PCR reads again in MiXCR, with one record for every CDR3 protein. The sample gives about 270,000 distinct CDR3 sequences, around 26% of which show up once; roughly 32% is in the top ten. The specimen sequenced was blood. This chain links TRBV30 with TRBJ2-7; possible D gene TRBD1, 6 bases. The clonotype was recovered from a woman between 40 and 50 years old with Graves' ophthalmopathy. The CDR3 loop reads CAWSKGDAYEQYF. DNA for the CDR3: TGTGCCTGGAGTAAGGGGGACGCCTACGAGCAGTACTTC.